One sample yielded the 6 T cell receptor beta chains listed below, sequenced in a study of cytomegalovirus exposure and HLA in healthy donors. The PCR contained 60 Vbeta and 13 Jbeta primers. Repertoires were generated with immunoSEQ multiplex PCR, while TCRdb's copy carries only in-frame clones and drops some. In all, the sample yields some 130,000 clones. Sequencing was carried out using PBMCs. All receptors derive from a woman between 40 and 55 years old in good health and CMV-seropositive.

The chain joins TRBV9 to TRBJ2-1; D gene uncertain. The length of the CDR3 is 14 residues. CDR1 SGDLS and CDR2 YYNGEE come from the germline V gene. The V end lost 0 bases, the J end lost 1 base, and 5 bases lay between the germline ends. CDR3 coding DNA: TGTGCCAGCAGCGTAGGAGAGTCCTACAATGAGCAGTTCTTC. This translates into CASSVGESYNEQFF.

This CDR3 is CASSQGLAGGNEQYF. For the CDR3, the DNA is TGTGCCAGCAGCCAAGGACTAGCGGGAGGGAACGAGCAGTACTTC. The gene calls are TRBV11-2 and TRBJ2-7; 15 nucleotides agree with TRBD2. Germline loops: CDR1 SGHAT, CDR2 FQNNGV. This CDR3 region has 15 residues. The trim removed 5 bases at V and 5 bases at J, leaving 4 bases unmatched.

Here the CDR3 reads CASSLGQSYEQYF. CDR3 bases: TGTGCCAGCAGCCTGGGACAGAGCTACGAGCAGTACTTC. This chain uses TRBV13 with TRBJ2-7, with TRBD1 matching 7 bases. Germline V gene sequence: CDR1 PRHDT, CDR2 FYEKMQ (reference sequence). This CDR3 region has 13 residues. V lost 5 bases, J lost 3 bases, and 4 bases stayed unmatched.

The V gene is TRBV15, the J gene TRBJ1-5; D is possibly TRBD1 (5 bases). The V gene's germline CDR1 is LNHNV and CDR2 YYDKDF (reference sequence). The CDR3 is 15 residues long. V lost 1 base to trimming and J lost 7 bases, with 14 bases between them. CDR3 nucleotides: TGTGCCACCAGCAGAGGCCCGGGGGAGGGGCAGCCCCAGCATTTT. Translated, it gives CATSRGPGEGQPQHF. The full variable domain, rest sourced from reference TRBV15 and TRBJ1-5, is DAMVIQNPRYQVTQFGKPVTLSCSQTLNHNVMYWYQQKSSQAPKLLFHYYDKDFNNEADTPDNFQSRRPNTSFCFLDIRSPGLGDTAMYLCATSRGPGEGQPQHFGDGTRLSIL.

This chain connects TRBV29-1 to TRBJ1-2, with D perhaps TRBD1 (5 bases). Trimming removed 4 bases from V and 11 bases from J, with 20 bases in between. CDR1 is SQVTM and CDR2 is ANQGSEA in the germline V gene. This CDR3 contains 13 residues. The CDR3 reads CSVVGDPTSVYTF. For the CDR3, the DNA is TGCAGCGTTGTAGGGGATCCTACGTCGGTGTACACCTTC.

V usage is TRBV13 and J usage is TRBJ2-7; D gene ambiguous. With 5 bases removed from V and 1 base from J, the gap between germline ends came to 3 bases. This CDR3 is 11 amino acids long. CDR1 and CDR2 (germline): PRHDT, FYEKMQ (reference sequence). The CDR3, as DNA: TGTGCCAGCAGCCTATCCTACGAGCAGTACTTC. Residues: CASSLSYEQYF.